Shown below are 26 T cell receptor beta chains from a single sample sequenced in a study of blood T cell repertoires in COVID-19. Assay used: immunoSEQ multiplex PCR; TCRdb lists only in-frame clones, some missing. The table shows some 200,000 clones, with 80% occurring only once. Specimen: peripheral blood. These receptor sequences come from a human donor in a cohort sampled during active COVID-19.

In its sample, this clone was seen a few times. V and J are TRBV7-2 and TRBJ1-5; D might be TRBD1 (6 bases). V lost 2 bases, J lost 0 bases, and 11 bases lay in between. Germline CDR1 SGHTA, CDR2 FQGNSA. The CDR3 sequence is 16 residues long. CDR3 loop: CASSLLQGNSNQPQHF. The CDR3, as DNA: TGTGCCAGCAGCTTACTTCAGGGGAATAGCAATCAGCCCCAGCATTTT.

The chain has TRBV28 and TRBJ2-7; no clear D gene. The V gene lost 5 bases and the J gene lost 4 bases, with 9 bases spanning the gap. The CDR3 has 12 residues. Germline CDR1 is MDHEN and CDR2 is SYDVKM. The CDR3 is CASSPQWYEQYF. The CDR3 coding sequence is TGTGCCAGCAGTCCCCAGTGGTACGAGCAGTACTTC.

The rearrangement uses TRBV6-5 and TRBJ1-5, with 8 bases lining up with TRBD1. Trimming at V came to 2 bases and at J to 4 bases, leaving 7 bases not matched to a gene. Per the germline V gene, CDR1 is MNHEY and CDR2 is SVGAGI. The CDR3 contains 16 residues. The CDR3 sequence: CASSYTAGGENQPQHF. The CDR3 bases are TGTGCCAGCAGTTACACGGCAGGGGGCGAGAATCAGCCCCAGCATTTT.

The gene calls are TRBV4-1 and TRBJ1-2; D might be TRBD1 (6 bases). The CDR3 totals 15 residues. CDR1 is MGHRA and CDR2 is YSYEKL in the germline V gene. Trimming removed 0 bases at V and 2 bases at J, with 10 bases between. CDR3 sequence: CASSQEGQGNYGYTF. CDR3 coding DNA: TGCGCCAGCAGCCAAGAGGGTCAGGGGAACTATGGCTACACCTTC.

CDR3: CASSIADEQYF. The CDR3 DNA sequence: TGTGCCAGTAGTATAGCGGACGAGCAGTACTTC. The chain combines TRBV19 with TRBJ2-7; the D is unclear. The CDR3 is 11 amino acids. Germline V gene lookup returns CDR1 LNHDA and CDR2 SQIVND (reference sequence). Trimming removed 1 base from V and 5 bases from J, with 3 bases in between.

The V gene is TRBV20-1, the J gene TRBJ2-7; D might be TRBD2 (6 bases). Per germline, CDR1 DFQATT and CDR2 SNEGSKA (reference sequence). Trimming removed 3 bases from V and 3 bases from J, with 15 bases in between. The CDR3 loop spans 14 amino acids. The CDR3: CSASRRPGGYEQYF. The CDR3 nucleotides are TGCAGTGCTAGTCGGCGGCCCGGGGGCTACGAGCAGTACTTC.

The rearrangement links TRBV5-1 to TRBJ2-3, with D possibly matching TRBD1 (6 bases). Germline values: CDR1 SGHRS, CDR2 YFSETQ. The CDR3 length is 17 residues. Trimming left V 0 bases short and J 1 base short, with 15 bases between. DNA of the CDR3: TGCGCCAGCAGCTTGGAAGGGCAGGGGAAGGGCACAGATACGCAGTATTTT. It yields the protein CASSLEGQGKGTDTQYF.

V gene TRBV10-3 combines with J gene TRBJ2-6, with D unclear. V dropped 0 bases and J dropped 1 base, with 10 bases sitting between them. The germline gives CDR1 ENHRY, CDR2 SYGVKD. There are 17 residues in the CDR3. The CDR3, as DNA: TGTGCCATCAGTGAGTCCCTACAGAGATCTGGGGCCAACGTCCTGACTTTC. The encoded protein is CAISESLQRSGANVLTF.

Only a few counts were recorded for this clone. The chain carries TRBV5-1 and TRBJ2-5; 10 nucleotides agree with TRBD1. Germline V CDR1 and CDR2: SGHRS, YFSETQ. This CDR3 spans 16 amino acids. V lost 4 bases to trimming and J lost 4 bases; unmatched junction nucleotides: 10. CDR3 in amino acids: CASSPSGTGEGETQYF. The CDR3 DNA reads as TGCGCCAGCAGCCCGTCCGGGACAGGGGAGGGAGAGACCCAGTACTTC.

The chain joins TRBV24-1 to TRBJ1-5; TRBD1 is a possible D gene (5 bases). In germline, CDR1 is KGHDR, CDR2 SFDVKD. The V and J ends lost 4 bases and 9 bases respectively, with 12 bases between them. The CDR3 contains 13 residues. The CDR3 nucleotides read TGTGCCACCAGTGAGCAGGGTCGGCGGCCCCAGCATTTT. It encodes CATSEQGRRPQHF.

The rearrangement links TRBV14 to TRBJ1-1; D is uncertain. Germline V gives CDR1 SGHDN, CDR2 FVKESK. V dropped 3 bases and J dropped 4 bases, with 9 bases sitting between them. The CDR3 covers 13 residues. CDR3 sequence: CASSHRSGTEAFF. The CDR3 nucleotides read TGTGCCAGCAGCCACCGGTCGGGCACTGAAGCTTTCTTT.

The chain has TRBV2 and TRBJ2-1; D ambiguous. The CDR3 is made up of 13 amino acids. V lost 5 bases, J lost 3 bases, and 8 bases lay in between. The germline V gene encodes CDR1 SNHLY and CDR2 FYNNEI. In nucleotides, the CDR3 is TGTGCCAGCAGTTTCACTATCTACAATGAGCAGTTCTTC. It is translated as CASSFTIYNEQFF.

The chain has TRBV7-9 and TRBJ1-2; D remains ambiguous. Germline V CDR1 and CDR2: SEHNR, FQNEAQ (reference sequence). This CDR3 contains 14 residues. V lost 1 base and J 3 bases, leaving 9 bases between the germline ends. The CDR3 protein is CASSLEYSDYGYTF. The CDR3 DNA sequence: TGTGCCAGCAGCTTAGAGTATAGCGACTATGGCTACACCTTC. Based on the CDR3 plus reference TRBV7-9 and TRBJ1-2, the full variable domain is DTGVSQNPRHKITKRGQNVTFRCDPISEHNRLYWYRQTLGQGPEFLTYFQNEAQLEKSRLLSDRFSAERPKGSFSTLEIQRTEQGDSAMYLCASSLEYSDYGYTFGSGTRLTVV.

This chain joins TRBV10-2 and TRBJ2-1; 12 bases fit TRBD2. Germline V CDR1 and CDR2: WSHSY, SAAADI. V was clipped by 6 bases and J by 3 bases; unmatched bases: 0. The CDR3 sequence is 14 residues long. DNA for the CDR3: TGCGCCAGCAGACTAGCGGGGGGCTACAATGAGCAGTTCTTC. Protein sequence: CASRLAGGYNEQFF.

This chain links TRBV27 with TRBJ2-1, with 11 bases lining up with TRBD1. The germline gives CDR1 MNHEY, CDR2 SMNVEV (reference sequence). V lost 6 bases and J lost 13; bases outside the gene matches: 20. The CDR3 has 17 amino acids. CDR3 nucleotide sequence: TGTGCCAGCAGCTACCTTATCCGGGACAGGGGGGGAAGACCCCAGTTCTTC. Protein sequence: CASSYLIRDRGGRPQFF.

J is TRBJ1-2 and V is TRBV13; TRBD1 matches 9 bases. The V gene's germline CDR1 is PRHDT and CDR2 FYEKMQ (reference sequence). The CDR3 spans 13 residues. Unmatched junction bases numbered 5, after V lost 4 bases and J lost 8 bases. The CDR3 sequence: CASSSRDREGYTF. Here the CDR3 DNA reads TGTGCCAGCAGCTCCCGGGACAGGGAGGGCTACACCTTC.

V and J are TRBV10-3 and TRBJ1-5; possibly TRBD1 for D (5 bases). The V gene lost 0 bases and the J gene lost 7 bases, with 16 bases spanning the gap. The CDR3 totals 16 residues. The V gene's germline CDR1 is ENHRY and CDR2 SYGVKD. CDR3 amino acids: CAISESGGRAKQPQHF. The CDR3 bases are TGTGCCATCAGTGAGTCGGGGGGACGAGCAAAACAGCCCCAGCATTTT.

The CDR3 DNA reads TGTGCCAGCAGACCAGCTCGGGACAGGGCTTATGGCTACACCTTC. Residues: CASRPARDRAYGYTF. The rearrangement links TRBV6-5 to TRBJ1-2; 9 bases are a match to TRBD1. Germline V gene data show CDR1 as MNHEY and CDR2 as SVGAGI. CDR3 length: 15 residues. Trimming removed 6 bases from V and 5 bases from J; junction bases left unmatched: 10.

This chain joins TRBV5-4 and TRBJ1-6; D uncertain. The CDR3 contains 14 residues. Germline V lookup: CDR1 SGHNT, CDR2 YYREEE (reference sequence). Trimming left V 3 bases short and J 6 bases short, with 10 bases between. The CDR3 DNA reads as TGTGCCAGCAGCTCACTGAGTCCTAATTCACCCCTCCACTTT. Translating gives CASSSLSPNSPLHF. Full variable domain (remainder filled in from reference TRBV5-4 and TRBJ1-6): ETGVTQSPTHLIKTRGQQVTLRCSSQSGHNTVSWYQQALGQGPQFIFQYYREEENGRGNFPPRFSGLQFPNYSSELNVNALELDDSALYLCASSSLSPNSPLHFGNGTRLTVT.

This clone was picked up one time. The chain recombines TRBV4-1 with TRBJ1-2; D is perhaps TRBD1 (6 bases). The CDR3 extends over 14 amino acids. Germline lookup yields CDR1 MGHRA and CDR2 YSYEKL. The V end lost 1 base, the J end lost 4 bases, and 10 bases lay between the germline ends. CDR3 protein: CASSQATGSYGYTF. The CDR3 DNA reads TGCGCCAGCAGCCAAGCGACAGGATCCTATGGCTACACCTTC.

The chain joins TRBV6-4 to TRBJ2-2; D perhaps matches TRBD1 (6 bases). The CDR3 contains 14 residues. Between the trimmed V and J ends, which lost 3 bases and 4 bases, there was a span of 9 bases. Germline V lookup: CDR1 MRHNA, CDR2 SNTAGT. The CDR3 DNA follows: TGTGCCAGCAGTGAATCACAGGGCACCGGGGAGCTGTTTTTT. Encoded protein: CASSESQGTGELFF.

The V call is TRBV7-9, the J call TRBJ2-4; D possibly corresponds to TRBD1 (6 bases). V was cut by 1 base and J by 3 bases, with 10 bases left in between. CDR3 length equals 15 residues. Germline loops: CDR1 SEHNR, CDR2 FQNEAQ (reference sequence). The CDR3 DNA follows: TGTGCCAGCAGCTTAGAGTTAGGGGGCAAAAACATTCAGTACTTC. As protein: CASSLELGGKNIQYF. Combining the CDR3 with reference TRBV7-9 and TRBJ2-4 gives the whole variable domain DTGVSQNPRHKITKRGQNVTFRCDPISEHNRLYWYRQTLGQGPEFLTYFQNEAQLEKSRLLSDRFSAERPKGSFSTLEIQRTEQGDSAMYLCASSLELGGKNIQYFGAGTRLSVL.

This sequence joins TRBV19 and TRBJ1-4; the D is unclear. There are 14 residues in the CDR3. V was pared by 4 bases and J by 1 base, with 7 bases between. Per the germline V gene, CDR1 is LNHDA and CDR2 is SQIVND (reference sequence). CDR3 sequence reads: CASSSSLTNEKLFF. The DNA for the CDR3 is TGTGCCAGTAGTAGTTCCTTAACTAATGAAAAACTGTTTTTT. Full variable domain (missing parts from reference TRBV19 and TRBJ1-4): DGGITQSPKYLFRKEGQNVTLSCEQNLNHDAMYWYRQDPGQGLRLIYYSQIVNDFQKGDIAEGYSVSREKKESFPLTVTSAQKNPTAFYLCASSSSLTNEKLFFGSGTQLSVL.

The chain combines TRBV7-9 with TRBJ2-7; 8 bases fit TRBD1. V gave up 6 bases and J gave up 2 bases; unmatched junction bases: 15. Looked up from germline, CDR1 is SEHNR and CDR2 is FQNEAQ (reference sequence). The CDR3 covers 17 residues. CDR3 bases: TGTGCCAGCAGACCAGGGGTAGGAGGACAGGGACCCTACGAGCAGTACTTC. Its translation: CASRPGVGGQGPYEQYF.

This chain uses TRBV28 with TRBJ1-2; D might be TRBD1 (5 bases). The CDR3 covers 12 residues. Per the germline V gene, CDR1 is MDHEN and CDR2 is SYDVKM. V was trimmed by 6 bases and J by 3 bases, leaving 8 bases between them. CDR3 sequence: CASRLQDYGYTF. Here the CDR3 DNA reads TGTGCCAGCAGGTTACAGGACTATGGCTACACCTTC.

This chain connects TRBV14 to TRBJ1-2, with 11 bases identical to TRBD1. The CDR3 is 18 amino acids. V lost 1 base and J lost 7; bases outside the gene matches: 14. Germline V lookup: CDR1 SGHDN, CDR2 FVKESK. The CDR3 region is CASSQVGLLLDRGLGYTF. The CDR3 DNA sequence: TGTGCCAGCAGCCAAGTTGGGCTTCTCCTGGACAGGGGGCTTGGCTACACCTTC.